These 3 T cell receptor beta chains originate from one sample sequenced in a study of T-cell reconstitution after alpha-beta-depleted transplantation in children. Library preparation (for TCRbeta) was performed with unique molecular identifiers. One entry per CDR3 protein results from TCRdb running MiXCR on the PCR reads. The table has some 300,000 distinct CDR3 sequences, 9.5% to 13% seen once. Source: PBMCs, taken before TCRalphabeta/CD19-depleted stem cell transplant. These TCRs come from a boy in the first two years of life with acute myeloid leukemia, due to receive a stem cell transplant.

V usage is TRBV18 and J usage is TRBJ1-2; possibly TRBD1 for D (6 bases). The germline gives CDR1 KGHSH, CDR2 LQKENI. V lost 1 base and J 5 bases, leaving 20 bases between the germline ends. This CDR3 contains 17 residues. DNA for the CDR3: TGTGCCAGCTCACCACTCCTGACAGGATCCTTACCATATGGCTACACCTTC. Residues: CASSPLLTGSLPYGYTF.

This clonotype was detected a few times. The chain is built from TRBV3-1 and TRBJ1-1; 10 bases agree with TRBD1. Germline-derived CDR1 and CDR2 are LGHDT and YNNKEL (reference sequence). V lost 3 bases and J lost 10; bases outside the gene matches: 8. The CDR3 extends over 14 amino acids. The CDR3 DNA reads TGTGCCAGCAGCCAGAGACAGGGGGCTGGGGGAGCTTTCTTT. Its translation: CASSQRQGAGGAFF.

This clonotype was observed many times. The gene calls are TRBV20-1 and TRBJ2-7; 9 positions agree with TRBD1. V was pared by 4 bases and J by 7 bases, with 8 bases of the junction left unmatched. The CDR3 is made up of 13 amino acids. Germline loops: CDR1 DFQATT, CDR2 SNEGSKA (reference sequence). In nucleotides, the CDR3 is TGCAGTGCTACTAGGACAGGGGTTAGGGAGCAGTACTTC. It is translated as CSATRTGVREQYF.